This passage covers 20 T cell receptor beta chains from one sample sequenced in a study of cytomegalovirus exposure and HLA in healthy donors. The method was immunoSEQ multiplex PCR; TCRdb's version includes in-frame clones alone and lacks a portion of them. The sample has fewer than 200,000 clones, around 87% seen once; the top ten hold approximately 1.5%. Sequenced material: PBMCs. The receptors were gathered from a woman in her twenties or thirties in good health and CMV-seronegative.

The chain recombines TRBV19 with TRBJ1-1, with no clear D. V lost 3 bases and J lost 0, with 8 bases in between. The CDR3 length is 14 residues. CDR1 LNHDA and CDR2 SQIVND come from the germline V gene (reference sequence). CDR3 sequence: CASSIGLMNTEAFF. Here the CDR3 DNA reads TGTGCCAGTAGTATCGGTCTCATGAACACTGAAGCTTTCTTT.

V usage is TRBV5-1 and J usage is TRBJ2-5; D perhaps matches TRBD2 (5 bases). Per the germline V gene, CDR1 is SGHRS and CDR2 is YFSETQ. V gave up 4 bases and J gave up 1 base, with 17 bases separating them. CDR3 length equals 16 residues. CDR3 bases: TGCGCCAGCAGCCAATTTGCCGGGGTCCCCCAAGAGACCCAGTACTTC. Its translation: CASSQFAGVPQETQYF.

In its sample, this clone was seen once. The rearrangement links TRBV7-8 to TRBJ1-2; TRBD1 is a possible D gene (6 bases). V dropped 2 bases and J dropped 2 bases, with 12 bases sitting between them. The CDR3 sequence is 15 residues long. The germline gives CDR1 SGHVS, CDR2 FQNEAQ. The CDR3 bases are TGTGCCAGCAGCTTATTACAGGGTAAAAACTATGGCTACACCTTC. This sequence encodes CASSLLQGKNYGYTF. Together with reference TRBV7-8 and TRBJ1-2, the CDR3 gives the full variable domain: GAGVSQSPRYKVAKRGQDVALRCDPISGHVSLFWYQQALGQGPEFLTYFQNEAQLDKSGLPSDRFFAERPEGSVSTLKIQRTQQEDSAVYLCASSLLQGKNYGYTFGSGTRLTVV.

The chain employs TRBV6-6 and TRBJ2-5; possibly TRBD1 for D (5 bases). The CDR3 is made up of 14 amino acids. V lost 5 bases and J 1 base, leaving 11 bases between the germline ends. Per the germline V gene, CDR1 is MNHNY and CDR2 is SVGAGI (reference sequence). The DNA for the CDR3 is TGTGCCAGCAGTCAAGCAGGGCCCCAAGAGACCCAGTACTTC. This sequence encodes CASSQAGPQETQYF.

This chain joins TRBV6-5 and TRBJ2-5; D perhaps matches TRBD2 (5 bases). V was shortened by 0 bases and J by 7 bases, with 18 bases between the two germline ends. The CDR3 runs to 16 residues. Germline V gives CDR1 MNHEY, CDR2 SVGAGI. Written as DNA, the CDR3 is TGTGCCAGCAGTTACTCCCCCGGGGAAGAAAAAGGGACCCAGTACTTC. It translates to CASSYSPGEEKGTQYF.

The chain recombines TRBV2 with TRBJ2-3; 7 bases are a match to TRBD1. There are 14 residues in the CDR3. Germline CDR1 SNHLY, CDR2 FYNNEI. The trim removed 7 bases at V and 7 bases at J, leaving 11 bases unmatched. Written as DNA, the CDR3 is TGTGCCAGCACCATCTTGACAGGGAAATATACGCAGTATTTT. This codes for CASTILTGKYTQYF.

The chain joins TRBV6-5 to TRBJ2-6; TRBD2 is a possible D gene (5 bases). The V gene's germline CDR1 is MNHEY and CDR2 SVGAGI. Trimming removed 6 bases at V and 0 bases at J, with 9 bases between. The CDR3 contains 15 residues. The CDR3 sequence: CASSSRGSGANVLTF. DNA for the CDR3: TGTGCCAGCAGCTCTCGGGGCTCTGGGGCCAACGTCCTGACTTTC.

The CDR3 is CASSPLRGQGARDYGYTF. The CDR3 DNA follows: TGCGCCAGCAGCCCTTTGAGGGGACAGGGGGCGCGAGACTATGGCTACACCTTC. This sequence joins TRBV4-1 and TRBJ1-2, with 12 bases lining up with TRBD1. V was pared by 4 bases and J by 3 bases, with 12 bases of the junction left unmatched. The CDR3 runs to 18 residues. Germline values: CDR1 MGHRA, CDR2 YSYEKL.

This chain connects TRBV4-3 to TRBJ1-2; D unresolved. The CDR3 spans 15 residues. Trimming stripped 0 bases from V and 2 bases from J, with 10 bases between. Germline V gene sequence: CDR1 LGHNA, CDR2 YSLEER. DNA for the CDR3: TGCGCCAGCAGCCAAGAAGGTGCGGTAAACTATGGCTACACCTTC. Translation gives CASSQEGAVNYGYTF.

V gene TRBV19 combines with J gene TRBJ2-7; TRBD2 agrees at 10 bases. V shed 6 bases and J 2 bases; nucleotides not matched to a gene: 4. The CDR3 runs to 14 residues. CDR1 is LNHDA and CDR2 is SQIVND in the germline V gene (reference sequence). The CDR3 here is CASSASGGPYEQYF. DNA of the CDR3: TGTGCCAGTAGCGCTAGCGGGGGCCCCTACGAGCAGTACTTC. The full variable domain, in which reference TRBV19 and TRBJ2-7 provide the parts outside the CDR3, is DGGITQSPKYLFRKEGQNVTLSCEQNLNHDAMYWYRQDPGQGLRLIYYSQIVNDFQKGDIAEGYSVSREKKESFPLTVTSAQKNPTAFYLCASSASGGPYEQYFGPGTRLTVT.

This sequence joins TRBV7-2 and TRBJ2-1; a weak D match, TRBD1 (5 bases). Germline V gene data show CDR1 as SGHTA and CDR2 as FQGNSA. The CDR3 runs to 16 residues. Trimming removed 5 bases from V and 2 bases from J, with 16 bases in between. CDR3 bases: TGTGCCAGCAGCCTCTCCCACAGGCTCCCCTACAATGAGCAGTTCTTC. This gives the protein CASSLSHRLPYNEQFF.

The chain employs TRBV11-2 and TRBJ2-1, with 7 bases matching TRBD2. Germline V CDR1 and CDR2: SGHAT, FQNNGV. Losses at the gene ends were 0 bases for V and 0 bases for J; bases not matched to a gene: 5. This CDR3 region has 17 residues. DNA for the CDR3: TGTGCCAGCAGCTTAGATCGCGGGGGATACTCCTACAATGAGCAGTTCTTC. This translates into CASSLDRGGYSYNEQFF.

Here the CDR3 reads CASSLTGQPSYNEQFF. The CDR3 nucleotides read TGTGCCAGCAGCCTAACGGGACAGCCATCCTACAATGAGCAGTTCTTC. The chain recombines TRBV11-2 with TRBJ2-1; 7 bases agree with TRBD1. Germline CDR1 and CDR2: SGHAT and FQNNGV. This CDR3 has 16 residues. J lost 1 base, V lost 5 bases, and 8 bases had no gene match.

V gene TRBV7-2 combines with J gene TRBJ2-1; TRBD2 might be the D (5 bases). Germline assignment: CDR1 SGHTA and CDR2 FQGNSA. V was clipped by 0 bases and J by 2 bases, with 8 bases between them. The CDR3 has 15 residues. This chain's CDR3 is CASSLAYGAYNEQFF. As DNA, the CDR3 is TGTGCCAGCAGCTTAGCTTACGGGGCCTACAATGAGCAGTTCTTC.

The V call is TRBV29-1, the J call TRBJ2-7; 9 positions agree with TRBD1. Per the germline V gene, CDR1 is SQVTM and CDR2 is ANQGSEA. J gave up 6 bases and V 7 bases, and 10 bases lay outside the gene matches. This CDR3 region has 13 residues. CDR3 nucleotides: TGCAGCGCTTCGACAGGGGGAAGTGGCGAGCAGTACTTC. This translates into CSASTGGSGEQYF.

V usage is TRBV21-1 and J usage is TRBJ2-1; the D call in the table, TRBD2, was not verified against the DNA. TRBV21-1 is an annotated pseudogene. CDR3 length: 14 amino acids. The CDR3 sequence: CASSKRSSYNEQFF. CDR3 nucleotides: TGTGCCAGCAGCAAAAGGAGCTCCTACAATGAGCAGTTCTTC.

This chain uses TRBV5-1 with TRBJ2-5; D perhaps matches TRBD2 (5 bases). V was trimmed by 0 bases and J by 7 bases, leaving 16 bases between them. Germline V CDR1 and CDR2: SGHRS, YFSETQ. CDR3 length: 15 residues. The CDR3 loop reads CASSLVTTTTGTQYF. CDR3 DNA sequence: TGCGCCAGCAGCTTGGTCACGACGACTACGGGGACCCAGTACTTC.

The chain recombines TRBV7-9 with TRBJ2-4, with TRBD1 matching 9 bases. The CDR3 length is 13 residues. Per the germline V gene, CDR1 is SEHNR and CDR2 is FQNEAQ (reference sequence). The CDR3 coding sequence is TGTGCTTCAAATGGGGACAGGGAAAACATTCAGTACTTC. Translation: CASNGDRENIQYF.

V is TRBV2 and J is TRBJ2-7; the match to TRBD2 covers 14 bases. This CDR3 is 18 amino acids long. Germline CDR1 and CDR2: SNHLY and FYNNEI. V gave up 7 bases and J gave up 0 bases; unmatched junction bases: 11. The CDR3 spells CASNLGLAGGALSYEQYF. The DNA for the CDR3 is TGTGCCAGCAACCTTGGACTAGCGGGGGGCGCCCTCTCCTACGAGCAGTACTTC.

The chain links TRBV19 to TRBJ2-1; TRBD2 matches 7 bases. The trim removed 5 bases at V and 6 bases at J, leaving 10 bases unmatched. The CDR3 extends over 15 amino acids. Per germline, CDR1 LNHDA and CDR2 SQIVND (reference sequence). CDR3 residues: CASSDPSSGPNEQFF. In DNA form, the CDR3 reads TGTGCCAGTAGTGACCCCTCTAGCGGACCCAATGAGCAGTTCTTC.